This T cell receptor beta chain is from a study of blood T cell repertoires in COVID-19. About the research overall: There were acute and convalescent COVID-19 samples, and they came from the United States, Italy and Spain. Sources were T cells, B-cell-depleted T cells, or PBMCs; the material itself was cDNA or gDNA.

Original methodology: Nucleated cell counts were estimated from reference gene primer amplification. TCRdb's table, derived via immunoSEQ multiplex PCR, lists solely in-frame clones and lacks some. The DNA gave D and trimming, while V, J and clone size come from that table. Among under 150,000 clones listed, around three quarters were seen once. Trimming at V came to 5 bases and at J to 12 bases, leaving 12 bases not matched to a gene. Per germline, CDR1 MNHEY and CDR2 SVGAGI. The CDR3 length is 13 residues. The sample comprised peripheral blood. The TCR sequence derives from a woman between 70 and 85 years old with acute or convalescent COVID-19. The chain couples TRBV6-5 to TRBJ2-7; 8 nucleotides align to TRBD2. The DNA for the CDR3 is TGTGCCAGCAGTACCACCCCGGGGGGGGGCTTGTACTTC. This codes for CASSTTPGGGLYF.